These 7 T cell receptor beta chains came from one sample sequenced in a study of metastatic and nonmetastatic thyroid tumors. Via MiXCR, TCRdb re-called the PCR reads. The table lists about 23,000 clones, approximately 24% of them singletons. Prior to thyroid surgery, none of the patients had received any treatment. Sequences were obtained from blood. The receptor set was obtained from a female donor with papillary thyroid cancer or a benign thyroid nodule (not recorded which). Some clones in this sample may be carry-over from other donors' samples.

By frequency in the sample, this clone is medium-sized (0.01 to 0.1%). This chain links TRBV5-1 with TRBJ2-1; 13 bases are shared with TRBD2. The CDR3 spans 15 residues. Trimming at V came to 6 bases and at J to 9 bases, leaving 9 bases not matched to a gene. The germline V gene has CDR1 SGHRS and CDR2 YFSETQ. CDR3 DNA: TGCGCCAGCATCGAACTAGCGGGGGGGCGGGGTGAGCAGTTCTTC. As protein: CASIELAGGRGEQFF.

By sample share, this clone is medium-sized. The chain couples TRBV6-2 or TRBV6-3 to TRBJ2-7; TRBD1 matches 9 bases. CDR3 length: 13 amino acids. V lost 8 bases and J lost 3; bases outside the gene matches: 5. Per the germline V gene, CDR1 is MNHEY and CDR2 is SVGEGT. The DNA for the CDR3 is TGTGCCAGCTTTCAGACAGGGGGCTACGAGCAGTACTTC. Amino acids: CASFQTGGYEQYF.

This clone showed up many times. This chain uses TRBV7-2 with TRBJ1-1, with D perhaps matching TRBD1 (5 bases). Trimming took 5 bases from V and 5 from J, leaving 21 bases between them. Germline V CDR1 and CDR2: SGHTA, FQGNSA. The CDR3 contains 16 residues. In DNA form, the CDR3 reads TGTGCCAGCAGCCCCATGGGGGGGATATTGGTTACTGAAGCTTTCTTT. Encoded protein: CASSPMGGILVTEAFF.

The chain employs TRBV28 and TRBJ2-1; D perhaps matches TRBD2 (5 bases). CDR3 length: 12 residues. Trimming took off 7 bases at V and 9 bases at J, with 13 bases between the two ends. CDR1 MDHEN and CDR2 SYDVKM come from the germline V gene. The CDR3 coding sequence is TGTGCCAGCACCCAAGACCGGGGTGAGCAGTTCTTC. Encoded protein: CASTQDRGEQFF.

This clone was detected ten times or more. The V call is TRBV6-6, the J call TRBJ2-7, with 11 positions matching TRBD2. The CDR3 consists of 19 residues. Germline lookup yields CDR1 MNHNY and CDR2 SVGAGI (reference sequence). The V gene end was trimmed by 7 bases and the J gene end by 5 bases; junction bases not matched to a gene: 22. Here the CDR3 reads CASTVTGLAGGIVPNEQYF. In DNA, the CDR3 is TGTGCCAGCACTGTTACGGGGCTAGCGGGGGGTATAGTCCCCAACGAGCAGTACTTC.

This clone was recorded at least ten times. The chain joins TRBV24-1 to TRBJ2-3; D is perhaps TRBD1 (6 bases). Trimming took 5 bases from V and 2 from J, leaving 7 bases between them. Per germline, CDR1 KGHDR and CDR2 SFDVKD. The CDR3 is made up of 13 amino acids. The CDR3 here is CATSGDNTDTQYF. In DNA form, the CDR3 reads TGTGCCACCAGTGGGGACAACACAGATACGCAGTATTTT.

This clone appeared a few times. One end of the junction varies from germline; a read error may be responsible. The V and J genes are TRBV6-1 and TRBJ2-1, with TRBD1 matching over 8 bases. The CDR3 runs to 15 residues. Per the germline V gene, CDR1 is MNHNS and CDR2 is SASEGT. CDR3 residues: CASSAPGQGVNEHFF. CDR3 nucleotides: TGTGCCAGCAGTGCTCCTGGACAGGGTGTCAATGAGCATTTCTTC.